These T cell receptor beta chains were read from a single sample in a study of blood T cell repertoires in COVID-19. The method was immunoSEQ multiplex PCR; TCRdb's version includes in-frame clones alone and lacks a portion of them. Of under 400,000 clones in the sample, over 75% were seen once. The sample was PBMCs or T cells enriched from blood (not recorded which). The receptors originated from a man in his forties in a cohort exposed to, infected with or recovered from COVID-19 (not recorded which). Both conserved end residues are part of each CDR3. A D gene is named only where the DNA matches it firmly. Size tells how often a clone was seen (once, few, many) or the class of an expanded clone, and some rows leave it out.

V	size	J	D	DNA	CDR3
TRBV18	NA	TRBJ2-3	NA	TGTGCCAGCTCACCGCAGGGTGATACGCAGTATTTT	CASSPQGDTQYF
TRBV3-1/TRBV3-2	few	TRBJ1-4	NA	TGTGCCAGCAGCCAAGTGCCAGTTGATGAAAAACTGTTTTTT	CASSQVPVDEKLFF
TRBV28	few	TRBJ2-3	NA	TGTGCCAGCAGTTTGTTGAGGACAGATACGCAGTATTTT	CASSLLRTDTQYF
TRBV4-2	NA	TRBJ2-5	NA	TGTGCCAGCAGCCAAGCGGGCGGGGGCGAGACCCAGTACTTC	CASSQAGGGETQYF
TRBV25-1	NA	TRBJ1-5	NA	TGTGCCAGCAGTGTTGAGGGGAGGCAGCCCCAGCATTTT	CASSVEGRQPQHF
TRBV29-1	NA	TRBJ2-3	NA	TGCAGCGTTGTAGCGAGAGTGCAGTATTTT	CSVVARVQYF
TRBV5-4	NA	TRBJ1-2	TRBD1	TGTGCCAGCAGCCTTGACAGGGGGCGAGATGGCTACACCTTC	CASSLDRGRDGYTF
TRBV27	NA	TRBJ2-1	NA	TGTGCCAGCAGTAGCGTACGGTTGAATGAGCAGTTCTTC	CASSSVRLNEQFF
TRBV19	NA	TRBJ1-5	NA	TGTGCCAGTAGCCCGCTTGTCGGACAGATTAATCAGCCCCAGCATTTT	CASSPLVGQINQPQHF
TRBV6-6	NA	TRBJ1-3	NA	TGTGCCAGCAGTCGAACCAAGGGCCGGGGTGGCTCTGGAAACACCATATATTTT	CASSRTKGRGGSGNTIYF
TRBV2	NA	TRBJ1-4	NA	TGTGCCAGCAGTGAACAGGGTGGTCCTAATGAAAAACTGTTTTTT	CASSEQGGPNEKLFF
TRBV7-2	NA	TRBJ2-1	TRBD2	TGTGCCAGCAGCTTAGGGGCTAGCGGGAGGGGCAGAGAGCAGTTCTTC	CASSLGASGRGREQFF
TRBV5-1	NA	TRBJ2-1	TRBD2	TGCGCCAGCAGCTTACCCGGGACTAGCGGGAGTGGGTCCTACAATGAGCAGTTCTTC	CASSLPGTSGSGSYNEQFF
TRBV7-9	once	TRBJ2-7	TRBD2	TGTGCCAGCAGCTTATCAGCGGGAGTAAGCGAGCAGTACTTC	CASSLSAGVSEQYF
TRBV18	NA	TRBJ2-2	TRBD1	TGTGCCAGCTCACGGACAGGGCAGAACACCGGGGAGCTGTTTTTT	CASSRTGQNTGELFF
TRBV28	NA	TRBJ2-7	NA	TGTGCCAGCAGTTTATCTCGGGAGCAGTACTTC	CASSLSREQYF
TRBV7-2	NA	TRBJ1-1	NA	TGTGCCAGCAGCCTAGGGTGGGGCAGGGAAGCTTTCTTT	CASSLGWGREAFF
TRBV25-1	NA	TRBJ1-2	TRBD1	TGTGCCAGCAGACCCGGGACAGGGAAAGGCTACACCTTC	CASRPGTGKGYTF
TRBV3-1/TRBV3-2	NA	TRBJ2-6	NA	TGTGCCAGCAGCCAACAAACAGGGTCTGGGGCCAACGTCCTGACTTTC	CASSQQTGSGANVLTF
TRBV10-1	NA	TRBJ2-3	NA	TGCGCCAGCAGTGAGACGTCAGCAGATACGCAGTATTTT	CASSETSADTQYF
TRBV7-9	few	TRBJ1-2	NA	TGTGCCAGCAGCTTAACCGGACAGTACTTCTATGGCTACACCTTC	CASSLTGQYFYGYTF
TRBV20-1	once	TRBJ2-5	TRBD1	TGCAGTGCCGGACAGGAAGAGACCCAGTACTTC	CSAGQEETQYF
TRBV19	NA	TRBJ2-1	NA	TGTGCCAGTAGTATTCAGGTTTACTCCTACAATGAGCAGTTCTTC	CASSIQVYSYNEQFF
TRBV29-1	NA	TRBJ1-2	TRBD1	TGCAGCGTTCGGGACAGCCTAAACTATGGCTACACCTTC	CSVRDSLNYGYTF
TRBV5-1	NA	TRBJ1-1	TRBD1	TGCGCCAGCAGCGACAGGGGGCTTGGCACTGAAGCTTTCTTT	CASSDRGLGTEAFF
TRBV7-9	NA	TRBJ2-5	NA	TGTGCCAGCAGCTTAGAAGGGGGAGAGACCCAGTACTTC	CASSLEGGETQYF
TRBV25-1	NA	TRBJ1-4	NA	TGTGCCAGCAGTGACGGAGGGGTTGAAAAACTGTTTTTT	CASSDGGVEKLFF
TRBV2	once	TRBJ2-3	NA	TGTGCCAGCAGTGAAGCGGATAGCGAATACACAGATACGCAGTATTTT	CASSEADSEYTDTQYF
TRBV28	once	TRBJ2-7	NA	TGTGCCAGCAGTTTAGGGAGCGAGGGCCGGAACGAGCAGTACTTC	CASSLGSEGRNEQYF
TRBV14	NA	TRBJ1-5	NA	TGTGCCAGCAGTTCTACAGGCTCCCAGCCCCAGCATTTT	CASSSTGSQPQHF
TRBV2	NA	TRBJ1-1	TRBD1	TGTGCCAGCAGCCTCAGGGGGCAGGGCACTGAAGCTTTCTTT	CASSLRGQGTEAFF
TRBV3-1/TRBV3-2	NA	TRBJ2-1	TRBD2	TGTGCCAGCAGCCAAGCCTCAGCGGGGTACTCCTACAATGAGCAGTTCTTC	CASSQASAGYSYNEQFF
TRBV5-1	NA	TRBJ2-7	TRBD1	TGCGCCAGCAGCTTAGGTTTTGTGACAGGGGCTTACGAGCAGTACTTC	CASSLGFVTGAYEQYF
TRBV18	NA	TRBJ1-1	NA	TGTGCCAGCTCACAAACCGGGACAATGAACACTGAAGCTTTCTTT	CASSQTGTMNTEAFF
TRBV5-1	NA	TRBJ1-4	TRBD1	TGCGCCAGCCGCGGACAGGGGAAGACTAATGAAAAACTGTTTTTT	CASRGQGKTNEKLFF
TRBV12-3/TRBV12-4	once	TRBJ2-5	NA	TGTGCCAGCAGTGGGACATCAAGAGAGACCCAGTACTTC	CASSGTSRETQYF
TRBV6-1	NA	TRBJ1-5	NA	TGTGCCAGCAGTGAACGGGGAATCAGCAATCAGCCCCAGCATTTT	CASSERGISNQPQHF
TRBV13	NA	TRBJ1-1	NA	TGTGCCAGCAGTCACAGCCAGGGAAAGCCGAACACTGAAGCTTTCTTT	CASSHSQGKPNTEAFF
TRBV4-1	once	TRBJ2-5	TRBD2	TGCGCCAGCAGCTCCACTAGCGGGGAGACCCTGTACTTC	CASSSTSGETLYF
TRBV2	NA	TRBJ2-7	TRBD2	TGTGCCAGCAGTGATGATAGCGGGGGTTACGAGCAGTACTTC	CASSDDSGGYEQYF
TRBV27	NA	TRBJ1-1	NA	TGTGCCAGCAGTTTACGCGGGGCCATGAACACTGAAGCTTTCTTT	CASSLRGAMNTEAFF
TRBV9	once	TRBJ2-3	NA	TGTGCCAGCAGCGACTTCACAGATACGCAGTATTTT	CASSDFTDTQYF
TRBV3-1/TRBV3-2	NA	TRBJ1-2	NA	TGTGCCAGCAGCCGGTACACCGACAATTACTATGGCTACACCTTC	CASSRYTDNYYGYTF
TRBV28	NA	TRBJ2-5	TRBD2	TGTGCCAGCAGTTTAAGCACTAGCGGGAGTACCAGCGACTTC	CASSLSTSGSTSDF
TRBV7-6	NA	TRBJ2-2	TRBD2	TGTGCCAGCAGCTTAGCTGGAGGACTAGCGACCACCGGGGAGCTGTTTTTT	CASSLAGGLATTGELFF